The next 32 T cell receptor beta chains were all read from a single sample in a study of T cell repertoires in cytomegalovirus infection. In TCRdb, the reads were re-called with MiXCR into one record per CDR3 protein. Among hundreds of thousands of distinct CDR3 sequences listed, about 9.1% were seen once. Sequencing was carried out using PBMCs. The receptors here all came from a human donor in good health (CMV status not recorded). Some clones in this sample may be carry-over from other donors' samples.

This clonotype was observed a handful of times. The J gene is TRBJ2-1, the V gene TRBV3-1; 12 positions agree with TRBD2. The germline V gene has CDR1 LGHDT and CDR2 YNNKEL (reference sequence). The junction had 3 bases not matched to a gene; V was cut back by 2 bases and J by 4 bases. This CDR3 has 16 residues. CDR3: CASSQLAGGTYNEQFF. DNA of the CDR3: TGTGCCAGCAGCCAACTAGCGGGGGGGACTTACAATGAGCAGTTCTTC.

CDR3 loop: CSAHWRGLNSPLHF. CDR3 nucleotide sequence: TGCAGTGCCCATTGGAGGGGGCTGAACTCACCCCTCCACTTT. The chain has TRBV20-1 and TRBJ1-6, with 7 bases identical to TRBD1. J was trimmed by 10 bases and V by 6 bases; bases with no gene match: 12. Germline values: CDR1 DFQATT, CDR2 SNEGSKA (reference sequence). The length of the CDR3 is 14 residues.

This clonotype was counted between two and nine times. The chain uses TRBV13 and TRBJ2-7; TRBD2 matches 7 bases. Losses at the gene ends were 5 bases for V and 0 bases for J; bases not matched to a gene: 10. This CDR3 comprises 16 residues. CDR1 and CDR2 from the germline V gene are PRHDT and FYEKMQ (reference sequence). The CDR3 sequence: CASSALRRGDSYEQYF. In DNA form, the CDR3 reads TGTGCCAGCAGCGCCTTGCGACGGGGGGACTCCTACGAGCAGTACTTC.

This clonotype was seen many times. The gene calls are TRBV20-1 and TRBJ1-6, with D maybe TRBD1 (5 bases). Between the trimmed V and J ends, which lost 0 bases and 4 bases, there was a span of 13 bases. CDR3 size: 16 residues. CDR1 and CDR2 (germline): DFQATT, SNEGSKA (reference sequence). DNA of the CDR3: TGCAGTGCTAGAGATTTAGGCGGGACTTATAATTCACCCCTCCACTTT. Translating it yields CSARDLGGTYNSPLHF.

This clonotype showed up many times. The chain links TRBV11-2 to TRBJ2-2, with TRBD1 identical over 7 bases. This CDR3 comprises 17 residues. V gave up 1 base and J gave up 0 bases; unmatched junction bases: 5. Per germline, CDR1 SGHAT and CDR2 FQNNGV. CDR3 nucleotides: TGTGCCAGCAGCTTAGTACAGGGGCGACCGAACACCGGGGAGCTGTTTTTT. It codes for CASSLVQGRPNTGELFF.

The gene calls are TRBV6-2 or TRBV6-3 and TRBJ2-4; TRBD1 or TRBD2 may be the D gene (5 bases each). This CDR3 has 20 amino acids. Germline CDR1 reads MNHEY; CDR2 reads SVGEGT. The V and J ends lost 3 bases and 1 base respectively, with 25 bases between them. The CDR3 region has the DNA TGTGCCAGCAGTTATCCGCCGGGGCTAGCCGGACCTACGGCCAAAAACATTCAGTACTTC. This codes for CASSYPPGLAGPTAKNIQYF.

This clonotype was seen only a few times. The rearrangement links TRBV20-1 to TRBJ2-1, with D tentatively TRBD1 or TRBD2 (5 bases each). CDR1 is DFQATT and CDR2 is SNEGSKA in the germline V gene (reference sequence). The CDR3 loop spans 11 amino acids. V was clipped by 6 bases and J by 12 bases, with 15 bases between them. The DNA for the CDR3 is TGCAGTGCCCCTTGGTCCGGGACGCAGTTCTTC. Translating gives CSAPWSGTQFF.

V and J are TRBV29-1 and TRBJ1-2; 8 positions match TRBD1. The CDR3 has 15 residues. The junction had 11 bases not matched to a gene; V was cut back by 4 bases and J by 4 bases. Germline-derived CDR1 and CDR2 are SQVTM and ANQGSEA. The CDR3, as DNA: TGCAGCGTTGTAGCGGACAGGGCGCTCTCCTATGGCTACACCTTC. This gives the protein CSVVADRALSYGYTF.

This clonotype was seen repeatedly, ten times or more. This rearrangement joins TRBV7-8 to TRBJ2-2; a possible D gene is TRBD2 (6 bases). Trimming took 3 bases from V and 4 from J, leaving 12 bases between them. The length of the CDR3 is 15 residues. The germline gives CDR1 SGHVS, CDR2 FQNEAQ. CDR3 residues: CASSFRASATGELFF. CDR3 coding DNA: TGTGCCAGCAGCTTTAGGGCTAGCGCCACCGGGGAGCTGTTTTTT.

Worth noting for this clonotype: A much more abundant neighbour one base away suggests this may be a read error. The V and J genes are TRBV24-1 and TRBJ2-2; possible D gene TRBD2, 5 bases. CDR1 is KGHDR and CDR2 is SFDVKD in the germline V gene. The CDR3 is 14 residues long. In nucleotides, the CDR3 is TGTGCCACCAGACGGACGGCTAACACCGGGGAGCTGTTATTT. Translated: CATRRTANTGELLF.

This clonotype has just a few counts. The genes are TRBV6-5 and TRBJ2-1; D could derive from TRBD1 or TRBD2 (5 bases each). The V gene's germline CDR1 is MNHEY and CDR2 SVGAGI. V lost 0 bases, J lost 2 bases, and 11 bases lay in between. CDR3 size: 16 residues. DNA of the CDR3: TGTGCCAGCAGTTACTCGGGACGGGGCCCCTACAATGAGCAGTTCTTC. Translation gives CASSYSGRGPYNEQFF.

This clonotype showed up just a few times. This chain links TRBV29-1 with TRBJ1-3; no definite D call. CDR3 length: 13 residues. Looked up from germline, CDR1 is SQVTM and CDR2 is ANQGSEA. V gave up 5 bases and J gave up 4 bases, with 12 bases separating them. The chain's CDR3 is CSVSGEAGNTIYF. CDR3 DNA: TGCAGCGTTTCTGGGGAGGCCGGAAACACCATATATTTT.

The chain has TRBV20-1 and TRBJ2-1; perhaps TRBD2 as D (6 bases). Germline values: CDR1 DFQATT, CDR2 SNEGSKA (reference sequence). The CDR3 runs to 14 residues. V lost 5 bases, J lost 4 bases, and 15 bases lay in between. CDR3 region: CSAPPGLPYNEQFF. Written as DNA, the CDR3 is TGCAGTGCTCCACCGGGACTCCCATACAATGAGCAGTTCTTC.

This clonotype was observed many times. V and J are TRBV4-2 and TRBJ2-2; TRBD2 matches at 11 bases. Trimming removed 5 bases from V and 4 bases from J; junction bases left unmatched: 12. The CDR3 is 18 residues long. Germline V gene lookup returns CDR1 LGHNA and CDR2 YNFKEQ. CDR3 DNA sequence: TGTGCCAGCAGCGATGGGCTAGCGGGGGGCCAGCGCACCGGGGAGCTGTTTTTT. As protein: CASSDGLAGGQRTGELFF.

This clonotype came up a few times. The gene calls are TRBV5-1 and TRBJ2-1; 8 positions agree with TRBD1. The CDR3 spans 14 residues. Germline V gene lookup returns CDR1 SGHRS and CDR2 YFSETQ. V lost 0 bases, J lost 4 bases, and 0 bases stayed unmatched. The CDR3 DNA reads TGCGCCAGCAGCTTGGGGGACAGGTACAATGAGCAGTTCTTC. Its protein product is CASSLGDRYNEQFF.

The table lists this clonotype with many counts. The genes are TRBV28 and TRBJ2-7, with 9 bases fitting TRBD1. The CDR3 extends over 15 amino acids. Germline V gene data show CDR1 as MDHEN and CDR2 as SYDVKM. V gave up 5 bases and J gave up 4 bases; unmatched junction bases: 9. As DNA, the CDR3 is TGTGCCAGCAGTGGCCGGGACAGGGTTTTTTACGAGCAGTACGTC. Encoded protein: CASSGRDRVFYEQYV.

This clonotype showed up many times. The rearrangement joins TRBV20-1 to TRBJ2-1; 10 bases fit TRBD2. The CDR3 consists of 13 residues. The V and J ends lost 7 bases and 6 bases, in that order; junction bases with no gene match: 6. The germline V gene encodes CDR1 DFQATT and CDR2 SNEGSKA (reference sequence). The DNA of the CDR3 is TGCAGTGGGGAGCGGGGGGGCCGCAATGAGCAGTTCTTC. Translation: CSGERGGRNEQFF.

This clonotype was seen at least ten times. The V and J genes are TRBV10-3 and TRBJ2-1; the match to TRBD1 covers 9 bases. This CDR3 contains 14 residues. Germline V CDR1 and CDR2: ENHRY, SYGVKD. V shed 4 bases, J shed 9 bases, and the junction held 7 bases outside the gene matches. The DNA for the CDR3 is TGTGCCATCAGTGCCGGGACAGGGAACTTTGAGCAGTTCTTC. This encodes CAISAGTGNFEQFF.

At least ten counts were recorded for this clonotype. The chain joins TRBV20-1 to TRBJ2-4; D is unclear. There are 15 residues in the CDR3. Germline CDR1 DFQATT, CDR2 SNEGSKA (reference sequence). Deletions cut 5 bases from V and 0 bases from J, with 14 bases between. The CDR3 nucleotides are TGCAGTGCTGATGGACCTTACCTAGCCAAAAACATTCAGTACTTC. This translates into CSADGPYLAKNIQYF.

There are many counts of this clonotype. This chain connects TRBV2 to TRBJ1-1; D might be TRBD1 (5 bases). This CDR3 region has 14 residues. Trimming left V 8 bases short and J 7 bases short, with 20 bases between. CDR1 and CDR2 (germline): SNHLY, FYNNEI. CDR3 bases: TGTGCCAGCCCGTTGCGAGGCAGGGAGGATGAAGCTTTCTTT. This gives the protein CASPLRGREDEAFF.

The CDR3 DNA is TGCAGTGCTGGGGGACTAGCACACTCCGAGCAGTACTTC. This gives the protein CSAGGLAHSEQYF. The rearrangement joins TRBV20-1 to TRBJ2-7; 9 nucleotides match TRBD2. This CDR3 spans 13 amino acids. Germline-derived CDR1 and CDR2 are DFQATT and SNEGSKA (reference sequence). J gave up 6 bases and V 5 bases, and 8 bases lay outside the gene matches.

The chain joins TRBV6-5 to TRBJ2-4; 12 nucleotides align to TRBD2. The CDR3 is 15 amino acids. The V segment lost 0 bases and the J segment 12 bases; nucleotides outside the gene matches: 6. CDR1 is MNHEY, CDR2 SVGAGI, per germline. CDR3 region: CASSYSRLAGVTQYF. The CDR3 bases are TGTGCCAGCAGTTACTCGAGACTAGCGGGGGTAACTCAGTACTTC.

This clonotype appeared many times. The CDR3 coding sequence is TGTGCCAGCAGCCCCCTCTCAGGGGCCCACTCCTACGAGCAGTACGTC. This codes for CASSPLSGAHSYEQYV. The chain combines TRBV11-2 with TRBJ2-7, with a tentative D call TRBD1 (6 bases). Deletions cut 5 bases from V and 0 bases from J, with 17 bases between. CDR1 SGHAT and CDR2 FQNNGV come from the germline V gene. CDR3 size: 16 residues.

This clonotype was seen ten or more times. This sequence joins TRBV28 and TRBJ1-2; D gene uncertain. V lost 5 bases and J 2 bases, leaving 15 bases between the germline ends. In germline, CDR1 is MDHEN, CDR2 SYDVKM. This CDR3 has 15 residues. DNA of the CDR3: TGTGCCAGCAGTCACCCTAGGCAGGACAACTATGGCTACACCTTC. It codes for CASSHPRQDNYGYTF.

This clonotype was observed at least ten times. The rearrangement uses TRBV7-9 and TRBJ1-1; 9 bases align to TRBD1. V lost 0 bases, J lost 5 bases, and 7 bases stayed unmatched. Germline CDR1 SEHNR, CDR2 FQNEAQ (reference sequence). This CDR3 contains 16 residues. This CDR3 reads CASSLASGQGGTEAFF. As DNA, the CDR3 is TGTGCCAGCAGCTTAGCATCGGGACAGGGAGGAACTGAAGCTTTCTTT.

This clonotype has just a few counts. The gene calls are TRBV20-1 and TRBJ2-3; the D gene is possibly TRBD2 (6 bases). Germline assignment: CDR1 DFQATT and CDR2 SNEGSKA (reference sequence). Deletions cut 3 bases from V and 0 bases from J, with 10 bases between. This CDR3 spans 14 amino acids. The DNA for the CDR3 is TGCAGTGCTAGGGGAGGAATTAGCACAGATACGCAGTATTTT. This sequence encodes CSARGGISTDTQYF.

This clonotype was picked up many times. V is TRBV2 and J is TRBJ1-3; tentatively, D is TRBD1 (5 bases). The CDR3 spans 14 residues. Germline V CDR1 and CDR2: SNHLY, FYNNEI. V lost 4 bases to trimming and J lost 3 bases, with 10 bases between them. In nucleotides, the CDR3 is TGTGCCAGCAGTGTGGGGACCGGTGGAAACACCATATATTTT. Translating gives CASSVGTGGNTIYF.

This clonotype was counted at least ten times. The chain couples TRBV28 to TRBJ2-1; the D is unclear. The CDR3 extends over 14 amino acids. V was pared by 8 bases and J by 0 bases, with 11 bases between. Germline V gene lookup returns CDR1 MDHEN and CDR2 SYDVKM. DNA for the CDR3: TGTGCCAGCCAAGGATTTAGCTCCTACAATGAGCAGTTCTTC. This translates into CASQGFSSYNEQFF.

This clonotype came up many times. The rearrangement joins TRBV20-1 to TRBJ1-5; D not resolved. The germline V gene has CDR1 DFQATT and CDR2 SNEGSKA (reference sequence). This CDR3 spans 12 amino acids. V lost 5 bases and J lost 4, with 9 bases in between. This CDR3 is CSARTANQPQHF. The CDR3 DNA reads TGCAGTGCTCGGACGGCGAATCAGCCCCAGCATTTT.

This clonotype was detected a few times. A much more abundant neighbour one base away suggests this may be a read error. The chain uses TRBV20-1 and TRBJ1-1, with D uncertain. This CDR3 has 13 residues. The V and J ends lost 0 bases and 1 base respectively, with 6 bases between them. Germline V CDR1 and CDR2: DFQATT, SNEGSKA (reference sequence). The CDR3 is CSARDPGNTEAFF. CDR3 nucleotide sequence: TGCAGTGCTAGAGATCCGGGGAACACTGAAGCTTTCTTT.

In regard to this clonotype: A much larger clone lies a single base off, so this may be a read error. This rearrangement joins TRBV6-1 to TRBJ2-1; TRBD2 might be the D (5 bases). Germline V lookup: CDR1 MNHNS, CDR2 SASEGT. The CDR3 runs 16 residues. CDR3 in amino acids: CASSDDLAGYYIEQFF. The CDR3 coding sequence is TGTGCCAGCAGTGATGACCTCGCGGGCTACTACATTGAGCAGTTCTTC.

This clonotype was detected a few times. The chain uses TRBV14 and TRBJ1-1; unclear D gene. CDR1 and CDR2 from the germline V gene are SGHDN and FVKESK. The CDR3 is 16 amino acids. V lost 1 base and J 3 bases, leaving 15 bases between the germline ends. CDR3 loop: CASSQGYTAGDTEAFF. DNA for the CDR3: TGTGCCAGCAGCCAAGGATATACGGCAGGAGACACTGAAGCTTTCTTT.